One and the same sample provided the 29 T cell receptor beta chains below, sequenced in a study of blood T cell repertoires in COVID-19. Clones were sequenced by immunoSEQ multiplex PCR, and TCRdb holds only the in-frame ones, with some missing. The sample lists roughly 150,000 clones, around four fifths occurring once. The specimen sequenced was peripheral blood. The receptors were sampled from a woman over 75 with COVID-19, enrolled during active disease.

This chain joins TRBV5-1 and TRBJ2-6; 8 positions agree with TRBD1. The CDR3 sequence is 16 residues long. J lost 2 bases, V lost 7 bases, and 8 bases had no gene match. CDR1 is SGHRS, CDR2 YFSETQ, per germline. The CDR3 loop is CASGLSGQAGANVLTF. In nucleotides, the CDR3 is TGCGCCAGCGGTCTCTCGGGACAGGCTGGGGCCAACGTCCTGACTTTC.

This clone was found once. This chain joins TRBV28 and TRBJ1-1; 7 nucleotides agree with TRBD1. The CDR3 has 14 residues. V dropped 10 bases and J dropped 5; count of bases not matched to a gene: 13. CDR1 is MDHEN, CDR2 SYDVKM, per germline. CDR3 sequence reads: CATRDSLSGTEAFF. As DNA, the CDR3 is TGTGCCACTCGGGACAGCCTGTCGGGTACTGAAGCTTTCTTT. Combining the CDR3 with reference TRBV28 and TRBJ1-1 gives the whole variable domain DVKVTQSSRYLVKRTGEKVFLECVQDMDHENMFWYRQDPGLGLRLIYFSYDVKMKEKGDIPEGYSVSREKKERFSLILESASTNQTSMYLCATRDSLSGTEAFFGQGTRLTVV.

This chain uses TRBV18 with TRBJ1-4; 10 bases match TRBD1. Germline values: CDR1 KGHSH, CDR2 LQKENI. V shed 5 bases, J shed 6 bases, and the junction held 6 bases outside the gene matches. The CDR3 length is 15 residues. DNA of the CDR3: TGTGCCAGCTCATACACCGGGACAGGGGATGAAAAACTGTTTTTT. Protein sequence: CASSYTGTGDEKLFF.

This sequence joins TRBV18 and TRBJ1-1; D gene uncertain. The CDR3 spans 14 residues. CDR1 KGHSH and CDR2 LQKENI come from the germline V gene. The V and J ends lost 1 base and 5 bases respectively, with 11 bases between them. This chain's CDR3 is CASSPLNGQTEAFF. CDR3 nucleotide sequence: TGTGCCAGCTCACCACTCAACGGTCAAACTGAAGCTTTCTTT.

The chain employs TRBV5-1 and TRBJ2-5; TRBD1 aligns across 7 bases. Losses at the gene ends were 2 bases for V and 2 bases for J; bases not matched to a gene: 3. This CDR3 is built from 14 residues. Germline CDR1 is SGHRS and CDR2 is YFSETQ. In DNA form, the CDR3 reads TGCGCCAGCAGCTTACCGGGACAGCAAGAGACCCAGTACTTC. Translated: CASSLPGQQETQYF.

The chain carries TRBV4-2 and TRBJ1-1; a weak D match, TRBD1 (5 bases). Germline V lookup: CDR1 LGHNA, CDR2 YNFKEQ. With 5 bases removed from V and 10 bases from J, the gap between germline ends came to 14 bases. This CDR3 is 12 amino acids long. The DNA of the CDR3 is TGTGCCAGCAGCTCTTACCAGGGCGGAGCTTTCTTT. Protein: CASSSYQGGAFF.

This sequence joins TRBV20-1 and TRBJ2-2; D might be TRBD1 (6 bases). The CDR3 totals 13 residues. Germline V gives CDR1 DFQATT, CDR2 SNEGSKA (reference sequence). Between the trimmed V and J ends, which lost 3 bases and 3 bases, there was a span of 8 bases. The CDR3 coding sequence is TGCAGTGCTAGTCGACAGGACACCGGGGAGCTGTTTTTT. This sequence encodes CSASRQDTGELFF.

This clone was detected a few times. The chain couples TRBV7-9 to TRBJ1-1, with D perhaps TRBD1 (5 bases). Trimming cost V 6 bases and J 5 bases, with 16 bases left between them. This CDR3 spans 14 amino acids. Looked up from germline, CDR1 is SEHNR and CDR2 is FQNEAQ (reference sequence). CDR3 loop: CASSQGNIWTEAFF. CDR3 nucleotides: TGTGCCAGCAGTCAGGGAAATATTTGGACTGAAGCTTTCTTT.

This chain connects TRBV4-1 to TRBJ2-3, with D perhaps TRBD2 (6 bases). Trimming took 2 bases from V and 2 from J, leaving 14 bases between them. This CDR3 comprises 16 residues. Germline values: CDR1 MGHRA, CDR2 YSYEKL. The CDR3 sequence: CASSQRELRDTDTQYF. For the CDR3, the DNA is TGCGCCAGCAGCCAACGGGAGCTACGCGACACAGATACGCAGTATTTT.

The J gene is TRBJ1-2, the V gene TRBV5-1; D perhaps matches TRBD1 (6 bases). Germline values: CDR1 SGHRS, CDR2 YFSETQ. The CDR3 is 15 amino acids. Trimming cost V 4 bases and J 5 bases, with 18 bases left between them. The CDR3 here is CASSLGQWAMYGYTF. The CDR3 DNA sequence: TGCGCCAGCAGCCTCGGACAGTGGGCCATGTATGGCTACACCTTC.

This clone was observed a single time. The chain links TRBV4-1 to TRBJ1-3; D remains ambiguous. V was trimmed by 4 bases and J by 0 bases, leaving 10 bases between them. The CDR3 totals 15 residues. Germline CDR1 and CDR2: MGHRA and YSYEKL. CDR3 residues: CASSLRTSSGNTIYF. The DNA of the CDR3 is TGCGCCAGCAGCCTGAGAACGAGCTCTGGAAACACCATATATTTT.

The J gene is TRBJ2-7, the V gene TRBV9; 8 nucleotides match TRBD1. The CDR3 contains 18 residues. In germline, CDR1 is SGDLS, CDR2 YYNGEE. With 8 bases clipped from V and 0 bases from J, the junction kept 19 bases outside the gene matches. In DNA, the CDR3 is TGTGCCAGGGGGGCCAGGGGGCTTTTAGTAGGTGGCTCCTACGAGCAGTACTTC. Its protein is CARGARGLLVGGSYEQYF.

This chain joins TRBV7-9 and TRBJ1-4, with D possibly TRBD1 on 6 matching bases. The CDR3 is made up of 14 amino acids. V was shortened by 4 bases and J by 8 bases, with 14 bases between the two germline ends. Germline CDR1 is SEHNR and CDR2 is FQNEAQ (reference sequence). Here the CDR3 reads CASSSSGVEEKLFF. The CDR3 DNA follows: TGTGCCAGCAGCTCCTCAGGGGTAGAGGAAAAACTGTTTTTT.

This chain links TRBV19 with TRBJ2-5; TRBD2 matches at 12 bases. Unmatched junction bases numbered 4, after V lost 3 bases and J lost 5 bases. Per germline, CDR1 LNHDA and CDR2 SQIVND (reference sequence). The CDR3 sequence is 15 residues long. The CDR3 coding sequence is TGTGCCAGTAGTATTTCTACTAGCGGGGGGGAGACCCAGTACTTC. Its translation is CASSISTSGGETQYF.

The DNA for the CDR3 is TGCAGTGCTAGTGACGGTCCAAGAAACACCATATATTTT. This encodes CSASDGPRNTIYF. V gene TRBV20-1 combines with J gene TRBJ1-3, with D unresolved. V was shortened by 3 bases and J by 5 bases, with 11 bases between the two germline ends. The CDR3 runs to 13 residues. Germline loops: CDR1 DFQATT, CDR2 SNEGSKA (reference sequence).

The rearrangement joins TRBV19 to TRBJ2-7; D is unresolved. The CDR3 runs 12 residues. V lost 2 bases to trimming and J lost 3 bases, with 5 bases between them. Germline values: CDR1 LNHDA, CDR2 SQIVND (reference sequence). As DNA, the CDR3 is TGTGCCAGTAGTATATACGGCTACGAGCAGTACTTC. It codes for CASSIYGYEQYF.

This chain links TRBV2 with TRBJ1-2; no definite D call. The germline V and J ends were trimmed by 3 bases and 8 bases, with 22 bases remaining between them. Germline V gives CDR1 SNHLY, CDR2 FYNNEI. CDR3 length: 16 residues. CDR3 nucleotide sequence: TGTGCCAGCAGTGACATAAGGTCCGTTTCTGGGCGCGGCTACACCTTC. Its protein product is CASSDIRSVSGRGYTF.

The chain is built from TRBV6-6 and TRBJ1-3; 8 bases match TRBD1. V lost 10 bases, J lost 0 bases, and 8 bases stayed unmatched. CDR1 is MNHNY, CDR2 SVGAGI, per germline (reference sequence). There are 15 residues in the CDR3. The CDR3 protein is CATGQGLLSGNTIYF. The DNA of the CDR3 is TGTGCCACCGGACAGGGCCTCCTCTCTGGAAACACCATATATTTT.

This clone was seen more than once but under ten times. J is TRBJ1-3 and V is TRBV6-5; D is possibly TRBD1 (5 bases). This CDR3 region has 14 residues. The V gene lost 4 bases and the J gene lost 4 bases, with 11 bases spanning the gap. CDR1 and CDR2 (germline): MNHEY, SVGAGI. The CDR3 DNA reads TGTGCCAGCAGTTCCGCGACAGACGGAAACACCATATATTTT. Its translation is CASSSATDGNTIYF.

This chain links TRBV11-3 with TRBJ2-3, with 9 nucleotides matching TRBD1. J was trimmed by 4 bases and V by 5 bases; bases with no gene match: 4. Looked up from germline, CDR1 is SGHNT and CDR2 is YENEEA. CDR3 size: 14 residues. The CDR3 DNA reads TGTGCCAGCAGCCGGGACAGGGTAGCAGATACGCAGTATTTT. It is translated as CASSRDRVADTQYF.

The rearrangement links TRBV25-1 to TRBJ1-4; D is unresolved. Trimming stripped 9 bases from V and 2 bases from J, with 16 bases between. Germline CDR1 is MGHDK and CDR2 is SYGVNS. CDR3 length equals 15 residues. CDR3: CASRQAGSTNEKLFF. The CDR3, as DNA: TGTGCCAGTCGCCAGGCAGGTAGTACTAATGAAAAACTGTTTTTT.

This clone was detected only a few times. The V and J genes are TRBV18 and TRBJ1-5; D might be TRBD1 (6 bases). This CDR3 contains 16 residues. Trimming removed 3 bases from V and 5 bases from J, with 17 bases in between. Germline V CDR1 and CDR2: KGHSH, LQKENI. The CDR3 loop reads CASSPLRGPKYQPQHF. The CDR3 bases are TGTGCCAGCTCACCCCTCAGGGGACCGAAGTATCAGCCCCAGCATTTT.

V gene TRBV7-9 combines with J gene TRBJ1-3; TRBD1 might be the D (6 bases). The V end was cut by 2 bases, the J end by 2 bases, with 10 bases between. The CDR3 spans 15 residues. Per the germline V gene, CDR1 is SEHNR and CDR2 is FQNEAQ (reference sequence). In nucleotides, the CDR3 is TGTGCCAGCAGCTTACAAGGGGGTGCTGGAAACACCATATATTTT. Its translation: CASSLQGGAGNTIYF.

Comments on this clone: A junction boundary mismatches the germline segment, possibly from a read error. The rearrangement joins TRBV7-3 to TRBJ2-1; tentative D call: TRBD2 (6 bases). Germline CDR1 and CDR2: SGHTA and FQGTGA. CDR3 size: 16 residues. CDR3 sequence: CASTLFSGLANNEQFF. The CDR3, as DNA: TGTGCCAGCACCTTATTTAGCGGTTTGGCAAACAATGAGCAGTTCTTC. Full variable domain (remainder filled in from reference TRBV7-3 and TRBJ2-1): GAGVSQTPSNKVTEKGKYVELRCDPISGHTALYWYRQSLGQGPEFLIYFQGTGAADDSGLPNDRFFAVRPEGSVSTLKIQRTERGDSAVYLCASTLFSGLANNEQFFGPGTRLTVL.

The V and J genes are TRBV27 and TRBJ2-7; 13 bases line up with TRBD2. V lost 2 bases, J lost 2 bases, and 9 bases stayed unmatched. Germline V lookup: CDR1 MNHEY, CDR2 SMNVEV (reference sequence). The CDR3 has 18 residues. Written as DNA, the CDR3 is TGTGCCAGCAGTTTAACGGGGACTAGCGGGGCCTTTCCCTACGAGCAGTACTTC. Residues: CASSLTGTSGAFPYEQYF.

This rearrangement joins TRBV7-2 to TRBJ1-6; TRBD1 agrees at 7 bases. Per germline, CDR1 SGHTA and CDR2 FQGNSA. J lost 8 bases, V lost 1 base, and 11 bases had no gene match. This CDR3 contains 17 residues. The CDR3 protein is CASSLVSTGLVDSPLHF. CDR3 coding DNA: TGTGCCAGCAGCTTAGTTTCGACAGGGCTCGTAGATTCACCCCTCCACTTT.

The CDR3 spells CASSHGGKKAFF. The DNA of the CDR3 is TGTGCCAGCAGCCACGGGGGGAAAAAAGCTTTCTTT. The chain uses TRBV6-5 and TRBJ1-1; possibly TRBD1 for D (5 bases). Germline assignment: CDR1 MNHEY and CDR2 SVGAGI. The CDR3 loop spans 12 amino acids. The V end lost 6 bases, the J end lost 9 bases, and 14 bases lay between the germline ends.

The chain combines TRBV6-6 with TRBJ1-2; D is possibly TRBD1 (6 bases). Between the trimmed V and J ends, which lost 6 bases and 7 bases, there was a span of 18 bases. Germline CDR1 reads MNHNY; CDR2 reads SVGAGI (reference sequence). CDR3 size: 14 residues. CDR3 sequence reads: CASSLATGDRGYTF. Here the CDR3 DNA reads TGTGCCAGCAGCCTCGCGACAGGCGACCGTGGCTACACCTTC.

This clone was counted ten times or more. The chain is built from TRBV4-1 and TRBJ1-2; D call uncertain. The CDR3 is made up of 13 amino acids. The germline CDR1 and CDR2 sequences are MGHRA and YSYEKL. Trimming left V 2 bases short and J 7 bases short, with 11 bases between. The DNA of the CDR3 is TGCGCCAGCAGCCAACAAGACACCGGTGGCTACACCTTC. This encodes CASSQQDTGGYTF.